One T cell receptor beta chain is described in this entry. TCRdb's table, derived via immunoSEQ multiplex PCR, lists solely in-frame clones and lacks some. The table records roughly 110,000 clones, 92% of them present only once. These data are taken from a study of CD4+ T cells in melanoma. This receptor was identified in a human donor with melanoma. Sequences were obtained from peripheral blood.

Here the CDR3 DNA reads TGCGCCAGCAGTGGACCGGGGTCCTATAATTCACCCCTCCACTTT. Its protein is CASSGPGSYNSPLHF. This chain uses TRBV10-1 with TRBJ1-6; D not resolved. Trimming removed 4 bases at V and 1 base at J, with 8 bases between. Germline V gene lookup returns CDR1 WNHNN and CDR2 SYGVQD (reference sequence). The CDR3 runs to 15 residues.